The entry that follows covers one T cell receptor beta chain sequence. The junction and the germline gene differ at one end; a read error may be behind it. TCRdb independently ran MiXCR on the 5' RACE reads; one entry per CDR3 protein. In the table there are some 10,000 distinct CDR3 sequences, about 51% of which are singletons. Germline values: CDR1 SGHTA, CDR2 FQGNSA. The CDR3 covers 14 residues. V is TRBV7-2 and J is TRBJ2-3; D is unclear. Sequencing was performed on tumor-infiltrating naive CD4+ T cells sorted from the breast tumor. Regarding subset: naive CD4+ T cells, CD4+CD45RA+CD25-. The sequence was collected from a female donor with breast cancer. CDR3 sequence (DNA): TGTGACAGCAGTAGAGTCCTCTTTCCAGATACGCAGTATTTT. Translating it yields CDSSRVLFPDTQYF.